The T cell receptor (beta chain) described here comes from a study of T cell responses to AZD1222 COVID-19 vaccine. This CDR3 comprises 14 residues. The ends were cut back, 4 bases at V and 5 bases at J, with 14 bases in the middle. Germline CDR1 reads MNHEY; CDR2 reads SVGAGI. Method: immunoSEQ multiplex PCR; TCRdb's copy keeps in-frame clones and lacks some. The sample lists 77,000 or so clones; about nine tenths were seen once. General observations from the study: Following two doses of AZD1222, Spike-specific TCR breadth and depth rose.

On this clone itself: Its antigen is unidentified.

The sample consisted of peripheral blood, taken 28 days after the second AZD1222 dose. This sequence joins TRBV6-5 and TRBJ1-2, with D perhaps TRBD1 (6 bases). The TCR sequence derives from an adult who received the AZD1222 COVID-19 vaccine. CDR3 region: CASSSSQGIYGYTF. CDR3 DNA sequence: TGTGCCAGCAGTTCCTCACAGGGAATTTATGGCTACACCTTC.